The sequence of this T cell receptor beta chain was determined in a study of T cell responses to AZD1222 COVID-19 vaccine. Whole-study findings and limits: Repertoire collection took place solely once the T cell response had peaked. There were mostly white British donors and more females than males, and clonal diversity was possibly underestimated. As reported, nearly half of all spike-specific TCRs target variant regions that are unmutated.

Turning to this clone: Its specificity is unknown.

CDR3 size: 14 residues. V lost 2 bases to trimming and J lost 5 bases, with 12 bases between them. Germline V gene lookup returns CDR1 SGHNT and CDR2 YENEEA. Using immunoSEQ multiplex PCR, the repertoire was profiled, and TCRdb retains in-frame clones only, with some absent. Found here are around 99,000 clones, 87% of them singletons; the top ten hold 4.4%. The source is an adult who received the AZD1222 COVID-19 vaccine. The source material was peripheral blood, sampled 28 days after the second AZD1222 dose. The rearrangement joins TRBV11-3 to TRBJ2-5; no reliable D call. The CDR3, as DNA: TGTGCCAGCAGCTTAACGACAAGTCATGAGACCCAGTACTTC. As protein: CASSLTTSHETQYF.